This T cell receptor (beta chain) appears in the sequencing data of a study of shared clonotypes between healthy human individuals. Genomic DNA from each subset was divided evenly over several immunoSEQ plates. Measured with immunoSEQ multiplex PCR; TCRdb has only the in-frame clones, and not every one. The sample includes approximately 2,300,000 clones, just under 95% of them seen just once. As concerns this clone: The sample holds other DNA sequences that translate to the same CDR3.

CDR3 length equals 16 residues. Germline V lookup: CDR1 MGHDK, CDR2 SYGVNS. Trimming left V 3 bases short and J 7 bases short, with 18 bases between. The receptor was isolated from a man between 18 and 35 years old in good health. Some clones in this sample may be carry-over from other donors' samples. Sequencing was done on a sample of naive CD4+ T cells from PBMCs. Subset of the sample: CD45RA+ positively selected. The gene calls are TRBV25-1 and TRBJ2-2, with D possibly called TRBD1 or TRBD2 (5 bases each). The CDR3 DNA reads as TGTGCCAGCAGTGACCCGTCAAGTGGTGGGGGCGGGGAGCTGTTTTTT. Translation: CASSDPSSGGGGELFF.